This TCR beta chain stems from a study of identical twins. Study-level findings and limits: Conclusions leaned on cross-sectional statistical analysis and did not track the same donors over time. Among beta out-of-frame sequences, excess sharing between twins appeared weaker.

V lost 6 bases and J lost 9; bases outside the gene matches: 18. CDR3 length equals 16 residues. Germline V gene data show CDR1 as DFQATT and CDR2 as SNEGSKA (reference sequence). This clonotype was counted between two and nine times. Its antigen is as yet unknown. A universal primer site was created by template switching, with the cDNA bearing unique molecular identifiers. MiXCR was run by TCRdb on the 5' RACE reads, yielding one entry per CDR3 protein. The data contain hundreds of thousands of distinct CDR3 sequences, more than 9% of them singletons. The same sample was also used in a study of yellow fever vaccine responses in identical twins. That source notes: Twins' vaccine T cell response reportedly gave the appearance of partial convergence and partial personalization.

The sequence came from a woman between 18 and 29 years old in good health. This rearrangement joins TRBV20-1 to TRBJ2-1, with 9 bases aligning to TRBD2. Specimen: CD8+ T cells sorted from blood. The DNA of the CDR3 is TGCAGTGCCAGCCGGTGGAGCGGGGGGTTTGGGGCTGAGCAGTTCTTC. This sequence encodes CSASRWSGGFGAEQFF.